These 9 T cell receptor beta chains were sequenced from one sample in a study of CD8 T cells in ankylosing spondylitis. The study, taken as a whole, reports: For ankylosing spondylitis blood, a TCR beta motif of seven to nine highly homologous variants appeared characteristic.

TCRdb re-analysed the 5' RACE reads in MiXCR, keeping a single row per CDR3 protein. The sample lists more than 600,000 distinct CDR3 sequences, about 20% occurring once. For these receptors, no antigen is known. The sample consisted of blood, either unsorted or a sorted T cell fraction (not recorded which). The receptors come from a male donor with ankylosing spondylitis.

V is TRBV29-1 and J is TRBJ1-1; D call uncertain. V lost 2 bases and J 5 bases, leaving 15 bases between the germline ends. The CDR3 is made up of 14 amino acids. Germline CDR1 reads SQVTM; CDR2 reads ANQGSEA. The CDR3 reads CSVEKALGGTEAFF. DNA of the CDR3: TGCAGCGTTGAAAAGGCTTTGGGTGGAACTGAAGCTTTCTTT.

This clonotype was seen a handful of times. The rearrangement uses TRBV30 and TRBJ2-1; D not resolved. The CDR3 is made up of 11 amino acids. V shed 0 bases and J shed 10 bases, with 7 bases lying between them. Per the germline V gene, CDR1 is GTSNPN and CDR2 is SVGIG (reference sequence). CDR3 sequence: CAWSVRLEQFF. For the CDR3, the DNA is TGTGCCTGGAGTGTTAGGTTAGAGCAGTTCTTC.

The rearrangement links TRBV4-2 to TRBJ1-1; tentative D call: TRBD1 (6 bases). The V and J ends lost 4 bases and 3 bases respectively, with 21 bases between them. Per germline, CDR1 LGHNA and CDR2 YNFKEQ. This CDR3 comprises 17 residues. The CDR3 region is CASSPSGRWGADTEAFF. CDR3 nucleotide sequence: TGTGCCAGCAGCCCATCAGGGCGATGGGGGGCGGACACTGAAGCTTTCTTT.

This clonotype came up a few times. The gene calls are TRBV5-6 and TRBJ1-6, with a tentative D call TRBD1 (6 bases). Germline loops: CDR1 SGHDT, CDR2 YYEEEE. Trimming pared 6 bases from V and 10 bases from J, leaving 14 bases between. The length of the CDR3 is 13 residues. Written as DNA, the CDR3 is TGTGCCAGCACCCCGGGACAAAGCTCACCCCTCCACTTT. Its protein product is CASTPGQSSPLHF.

The chain employs TRBV11-2 and TRBJ1-5; D unclear. V lost 1 base, J lost 11 bases, and 12 bases lay in between. Germline values: CDR1 SGHAT, CDR2 FQNNGV. This CDR3 is 13 amino acids long. CDR3 loop: CASSLGLRATQHF. The CDR3, as DNA: TGTGCCAGCAGCTTAGGTCTTAGAGCGACCCAGCATTTT.

This chain uses TRBV2 with TRBJ2-3; TRBD2 agrees at 13 bases. Germline CDR1 SNHLY, CDR2 FYNNEI. V dropped 6 bases and J dropped 2; count of bases not matched to a gene: 5. The CDR3 contains 16 residues. CDR3 sequence (DNA): TGTGCCAGCAGGGGGACTAGCGGGATCTTCACAGATACGCAGTATTTT. Translating gives CASRGTSGIFTDTQYF.

This clonotype occurred a few times. V and J are TRBV5-1 and TRBJ2-7; a weak D match, TRBD2 (5 bases). Per the germline V gene, CDR1 is SGHRS and CDR2 is YFSETQ. CDR3 size: 11 residues. Trimming stripped 5 bases from V and 5 bases from J, with 8 bases between. The CDR3 DNA reads as TGCGCCAGCAGATCGGGGAACGAGCAGTACTTC. Protein product: CASRSGNEQYF.

This chain links TRBV6-5 with TRBJ2-2; 7 bases map to TRBD1. The V gene's germline CDR1 is MNHEY and CDR2 SVGAGI. The junction had 1 base not matched to a gene; V was cut back by 0 bases and J by 3 bases. CDR3 length equals 15 residues. The CDR3 DNA reads TGTGCCAGCAGTTACTCAGGGGGCTACACCGGGGAGCTGTTTTTT. Translation: CASSYSGGYTGELFF.

A few counts support this clonotype. The chain recombines TRBV6-2 or TRBV6-3 with TRBJ2-1; 12 nucleotides agree with TRBD2. The CDR3 is 13 residues long. The V segment lost 7 bases and the J segment 9 bases; nucleotides outside the gene matches: 4. In germline, CDR1 is MNHEY, CDR2 SVGEGT. CDR3 protein: CASMASGRVEQFF. The DNA for the CDR3 is TGTGCCAGCATGGCTAGCGGGAGGGTTGAGCAGTTCTTC.